The T cell receptor (beta chain) described here comes from a study of blood T cell repertoires in COVID-19. Overall study: Some COVID-19 samples were acute and others convalescent; all came from the United States, Italy and Spain.

This clone has ten or more counts. Enrolled through a virtual design, the participants were between 18 and 89 years of age and came from fewer than 30 US areas. Cohorts were assigned according to the clinical history that participants reported. In the original processing: It was from reference gene primer amplification that nucleated cell counts were estimated. Clones were read by immunoSEQ multiplex PCR, and TCRdb kept only the in-frame ones, dropping some. V, J and clone size are taken as reported in that table, and D and trimming were inferred from the DNA itself. The top ten hold around 6.1% of the sample, which has around 160,000 clones, around 80% seen once. V was cut by 7 bases and J by 0 bases, with 9 bases left in between. Germline CDR1 is LNHDA and CDR2 is SQIVND (reference sequence). This CDR3 has 14 amino acids.

The gene calls are TRBV19 and TRBJ2-2; TRBD1 is a possible D gene (5 bases). The sample comprised PBMCs or T cells enriched from blood (not recorded which). The sequence derives from a man aged 40-49 years who had recovered from COVID-19. The CDR3 loop is CASIGAANTGELFF. The CDR3 nucleotides read TGTGCCAGTATTGGGGCAGCGAACACCGGGGAGCTGTTTTTT.